The 20 T cell receptor beta chains in this list originate from one sample, sequenced in a study of CD8 T cells in ankylosing spondylitis. Study outcomes and limitations: Eight or nine highly homologous variants made up a TCR beta motif that seemed to typify ankylosing spondylitis blood.

These receptors lack a known antigen. TCRdb processed the 5' RACE reads anew with MiXCR; each CDR3 protein has one entry. The repertoire consists of a few hundred thousand distinct CDR3 sequences, with more than 20% occurring once and the leading ten covering less than 20%. The sample consisted of blood, either unsorted or a sorted T cell fraction (not recorded which). These receptors all stem from a male donor with ankylosing spondylitis.

This clonotype occurred a few times. J is TRBJ2-1 and V is TRBV12-3 or TRBV12-4; 8 bases agree with TRBD2. The CDR3 has 16 residues. J lost 4 bases, V lost 5 bases, and 10 bases had no gene match. The CDR3 reads CASSIRTSGLYNEQFF. The CDR3 DNA follows: TGTGCCAGCAGTATCCGAACTAGCGGACTATACAATGAGCAGTTCTTC.

The chain uses TRBV7-3 and TRBJ2-2; unclear D gene. The length of the CDR3 is 16 residues. The germline gives CDR1 SGHTA, CDR2 FQGTGA. V was pared by 6 bases and J by 5 bases, with 19 bases between. The CDR3, as DNA: TGTGCCAGCAGACCCATGGAACAGCCACGGACCGGGGAGCTGTTTTTT. It yields the protein CASRPMEQPRTGELFF.

The CDR3 reads CASRTGSSYEQYF. The CDR3, as DNA: TGTGCCAGCAGGACAGGGAGCTCCTACGAGCAGTACTTC. The V and J genes are TRBV25-1 and TRBJ2-7; 7 nucleotides align to TRBD1. Unmatched junction bases numbered 2, after V lost 6 bases and J lost 0 bases. The CDR3 length is 13 residues. Looked up from germline, CDR1 is MGHDK and CDR2 is SYGVNS.

The sample holds a few counts of this clonotype. The chain is built from TRBV10-3 and TRBJ2-1; TRBD2 aligns across 10 bases. V lost 5 bases to trimming and J lost 4 bases; unmatched junction nucleotides: 8. The germline V gene has CDR1 ENHRY and CDR2 SYGVKD. There are 16 residues in the CDR3. CDR3 residues: CAISSRTSGTYNEQFF. The CDR3 region has the DNA TGTGCCATCAGTTCCCGGACTAGCGGAACTTACAATGAGCAGTTCTTC.

The J gene is TRBJ2-2, the V gene TRBV5-1, with 7 bases matching TRBD2. The J segment lost 8 bases and the V segment lost 1 base, leaving 8 bases of the junction unmatched. The CDR3 length is 15 residues. Looked up from germline, CDR1 is SGHRS and CDR2 is YFSETQ. The CDR3 DNA reads TGCGCCAGCAGCTTGATGTCTAGCGGCCTAGGGGAGCTGTTTTTT. Residues: CASSLMSSGLGELFF.

In this sample, this clonotype turned up a few times. CDR3 protein: CASSLTSGASRNEQFF. The CDR3 nucleotides are TGTGCCAGCAGCTTAACTAGCGGGGCTTCCCGCAATGAGCAGTTCTTC. The chain uses TRBV7-3 and TRBJ2-1, with 8 bases that match TRBD2. CDR3 length: 16 residues. Losses at the gene ends were 0 bases for V and 6 bases for J; bases not matched to a gene: 7. Per germline, CDR1 SGHTA and CDR2 FQGTGA.

This clonotype was observed a few times. This rearrangement joins TRBV28 to TRBJ1-1; the D is unclear. V lost 7 bases to trimming and J lost 8 bases, with 11 bases between them. Germline V lookup: CDR1 MDHEN, CDR2 SYDVKM. CDR3 length: 11 residues. CDR3 residues: CASTGVREAFF. The CDR3 nucleotides are TGTGCCAGCACCGGTGTACGGGAAGCTTTCTTT.

This clonotype was recorded once. The chain recombines TRBV5-1 with TRBJ2-5; 11 bases are a match to TRBD2. The CDR3 sequence is 15 residues long. CDR1 and CDR2 (germline): SGHRS, YFSETQ. V shed 3 bases and J 3 bases; nucleotides not matched to a gene: 4. This chain's CDR3 is CASSWNSGREETQYF. The CDR3 nucleotides read TGCGCCAGCAGCTGGAATAGCGGGAGGGAAGAGACCCAGTACTTC.

The rearrangement uses TRBV28 and TRBJ1-3; TRBD1 matches 8 bases. CDR1 and CDR2 (germline): MDHEN, SYDVKM. CDR3 length: 15 amino acids. With V trimmed by 6 bases and J by 0 bases, 4 bases remained unmatched. This CDR3 reads CASRDTGGSGNTIYF. CDR3 DNA: TGTGCCAGCAGAGATACAGGGGGCTCTGGAAACACCATATATTTT.

This clonotype appeared a few times. V and J are TRBV12-3 or TRBV12-4 and TRBJ1-1; D gene unclear. The CDR3 loop spans 13 amino acids. The V and J ends lost 3 bases and 1 base respectively, with 6 bases between them. The CDR3 DNA is TGTGCCAGCAGTTTGACTCAGAACACTGAAGCTTTCTTT. Its protein product is CASSLTQNTEAFF.

This clonotype was seen only a few times. V gene TRBV20-1 combines with J gene TRBJ1-1, with D maybe TRBD1 (5 bases). Germline CDR1 and CDR2: DFQATT and SNEGSKA (reference sequence). V was clipped by 0 bases and J by 1 base, with 12 bases between them. CDR3 size: 15 residues. The CDR3 is CSARDPGRGNTEAFF. The CDR3 DNA is TGCAGTGCTAGAGACCCAGGTAGGGGGAACACTGAAGCTTTCTTT.

The CDR3 here is CAISAWTSGRRGYEQYF. The CDR3 DNA reads TGTGCCATCAGTGCGTGGACTAGCGGGAGAAGAGGATACGAGCAGTACTTC. The chain combines TRBV10-3 with TRBJ2-7, with TRBD2 matching 13 bases. Germline CDR1 is ENHRY and CDR2 is SYGVKD. With 4 bases clipped from V and 4 bases from J, the junction kept 10 bases outside the gene matches. The CDR3 sequence is 17 residues long.

The J gene is TRBJ2-1, the V gene TRBV15; D possibly corresponds to TRBD2 (6 bases). CDR3 size: 15 residues. Germline CDR1 and CDR2: LNHNV and YYDKDF (reference sequence). V lost 0 bases and J 3 bases, leaving 9 bases between the germline ends. CDR3 DNA: TGTGCCACCAGCAGAGAGGCGGGGAACTACAATGAGCAGTTCTTC. Amino acids: CATSREAGNYNEQFF.

The V call is TRBV7-2, the J call TRBJ1-2; 8 bases match TRBD1. V dropped 1 base and J dropped 4; count of bases not matched to a gene: 5. The CDR3 spans 15 residues. Germline CDR1 and CDR2: SGHTA and FQGNSA. CDR3 sequence reads: CASSLGQGASYGYTF. The CDR3, as DNA: TGTGCCAGCAGCTTAGGTCAGGGGGCGAGCTATGGCTACACCTTC.

The chain joins TRBV3-1 to TRBJ2-3; D call uncertain. V was shortened by 8 bases and J by 0 bases, with 9 bases between the two germline ends. Germline lookup yields CDR1 LGHDT and CDR2 YNNKEL (reference sequence). CDR3 length: 13 amino acids. Here the CDR3 reads CASGRVSTDTQYF. The CDR3 region has the DNA TGTGCCAGCGGTAGGGTAAGCACAGATACGCAGTATTTT.

The sample holds a few counts of this clonotype. The CDR3 nucleotides are TGTGCCAGCAGCGTAGCCGCTAATCAGCCCCAGCATTTT. Translation gives CASSVAANQPQHF. The gene calls are TRBV9 and TRBJ1-5, with D hard to call. CDR3 length: 13 amino acids. Between the trimmed V and J ends, which lost 0 bases and 4 bases, there was a span of 5 bases. CDR1 is SGDLS and CDR2 is YYNGEE in the germline V gene. Variable domain in full (rest from reference TRBV9 and TRBJ1-5): DSGVTQTPKHLITATGQRVTLRCSPRSGDLSVYWYQQSLDQGLQFLIQYYNGEERAKGNILERFSAQQFPDLHSELNLSSLELGDSALYFCASSVAANQPQHFGDGTRLSIL.

This clonotype has a handful of counts. The chain employs TRBV29-1 and TRBJ2-2; the match to TRBD1 covers 9 bases. Germline V CDR1 and CDR2: SQVTM, ANQGSEA. Germline trimming cut 6 bases from V and 4 bases from J; bases unmatched to any gene: 12. The CDR3 contains 16 residues. The CDR3 sequence is CSVITTGGWSTGELFF. The CDR3 DNA follows: TGCAGCGTGATAACAACAGGGGGCTGGAGCACCGGGGAGCTGTTTTTT.

The V gene is TRBV9, the J gene TRBJ2-1; possibly TRBD1 for D (5 bases). CDR1 and CDR2 (germline): SGDLS, YYNGEE. The CDR3 totals 16 residues. The V end was cut by 2 bases, the J end by 7 bases, with 19 bases between. The CDR3 sequence is CASSVRGQITRNEQFF. Here the CDR3 DNA reads TGTGCCAGCAGCGTCCGCGGACAAATAACTCGGAATGAGCAGTTCTTC.

This clonotype was observed a few times. This rearrangement joins TRBV5-1 to TRBJ2-7; the D gene is possibly TRBD1 (6 bases). The germline V gene has CDR1 SGHRS and CDR2 YFSETQ. V was clipped by 4 bases and J by 0 bases, with 11 bases between them. The CDR3 is made up of 14 amino acids. The CDR3, as DNA: TGCGCCAGCAGCCGGACAGACCTCTCCTACGAGCAGTACTTC. It codes for CASSRTDLSYEQYF.

This clonotype was seen a handful of times. The J gene is TRBJ2-1, the V gene TRBV7-9; D assignment may be TRBD1 or TRBD2 (5 bases each). This CDR3 has 15 residues. Germline loops: CDR1 SEHNR, CDR2 FQNEAQ (reference sequence). The V and J ends lost 7 bases and 0 bases respectively, with 13 bases between them. The CDR3 bases are TGTGCCAGCATCCCCCGGGGCAGCTCCTACAATGAGCAGTTCTTC. Translating it yields CASIPRGSSYNEQFF.